The rows below give T cell receptor beta chains drawn from one sample of a study of Graves' ophthalmopathy and Graves' hyperthyroidism. TCRdb passed the multiplex PCR reads through MiXCR, listing each CDR3 protein once. The data hold 650,000 to 800,000 distinct CDR3 sequences, with approximately 39% observed a single time. The sequencing sample was made of peripheral blood. The receptors were gathered from an adult man with Graves' ophthalmopathy. Both conserved end residues are part of each CDR3. The D gene is left open where the match is weak. Expanded clones get a size class; other rows say once, few or many, or leave the size out.

TRBJ1-2,once,TRBV10-3,.,CAIREGSDYGYTF,TGTGCCATCAGGGAGGGGAGCGACTATGGCTACACCTTC
TRBJ2-5,.,TRBV10-3,.,CAISESQYF,TGTGCCATCAGTGAGTCCCAGTACTTC
TRBJ2-7,.,TRBV6-6,TRBD2,CASSYSVTSGSHEQYF,TGTGCCAGCAGTTACTCAGTCACTAGCGGGAGTCACGAGCAGTACTTC
TRBJ1-5,.,TRBV19,.,CASSTGLGVAEHF,TGTGCCAGTAGTACGGGACTGGGAGTAGCCGAGCATTTT
TRBJ2-7,.,TRBV29-1,.,CSVKTGWTGELYF,TGCAGCGTTAAAACAGGGTGGACCGGGGAGCTGTACTTC
TRBJ2-6,.,TRBV11-2,.,CASSPPGLISGANVLTF,TGTGCCAGCTCACCACCGGGACTCATCTCTGGGGCCAACGTCCTGACTTTC
TRBJ1-5,many,TRBV11-2,.,CASSLTEGNQPQHF,TGTGCCAGCAGCTTAACTGAGGGTAATCAGCCCCAGCATTTT
TRBJ2-1,.,TRBV25-1,.,CASSDLRQEAYNEQFF,TGTGCCAGCAGTGACCTAAGACAGGAGGCTTACAATGAGCAGTTCTTC
TRBJ2-7,.,TRBV9,.,CASIGAGGTYEQYF,TGTGCCAGCATCGGGGCAGGGGGGACCTACGAGCAGTACTTC
TRBJ1-1,many,TRBV7-9,TRBD1,CASRPGTGEVSEAFF,TGTGCCAGCAGACCCGGGACAGGGGAAGTCAGTGAAGCTTTCTTT
TRBJ1-5,.,TRBV15,TRBD1,CATSRDGSTGSGQPQHF,TGTGCCACCAGCAGAGACGGTTCGACAGGGTCGGGACAGCCCCAGCATTTT
TRBJ2-5,.,TRBV7-9,.,CASRGQWQETQYF,TGTGCCAGCAGAGGACAGTGGCAAGAGACCCAGTACTTC
TRBJ2-7,many,TRBV7-9,TRBD1,CASRPGQGKNEQYF,TGTGCCAGCCGACCGGGACAGGGGAAGAACGAGCAGTACTTC
TRBJ1-2,many,TRBV7-2,.,CASSLVGTRGYTF,TGTGCCAGCAGCTTAGTCGGGACTCGGGGCTACACCTTC
TRBJ2-2,.,TRBV25-1,.,CASKKTGRTGELFF,TGTGCCAGCAAGAAGACAGGTCGGACCGGGGAGCTGTTTTTT
TRBJ2-2,few,TRBV11-2,.,CASSYGVNTGELFF,TGTGCCAGCAGCTATGGAGTAAACACCGGGGAGCTGTTTTTT
TRBJ2-7,once,TRBV9,TRBD1,CTTCTRGTHEQYF,TGTACCACCTGTACCAGGGGGACCCACGAGCAGTACTTC
TRBJ1-6,many,TRBV19,.,CASSVTGTLGNSPLHF,TGTGCCAGTAGTGTTACAGGGACCCTGGGGAATTCACCCCTCCACTTT